The T cell receptor (beta chain) described here comes from a study of T cells after yellow fever vaccination. Background on the study: SMART-Seq v4 Ultra Low Input handled preparation of low-cell-number fractions. Study outcomes and limitations: Most clones from primary vaccination resurfaced after the booster (nearly 97% CD4, over 75% CD8). Though it reached lower strength, the secondary response hit its peak faster, day 5 versus 15.

This clonotype appeared a few times. The antigen remains unidentified. The authors made TCR cDNA by 5'RACE template switching, adding a universal primer site and UMIs. TCRdb itself ran the 5' RACE reads through MiXCR, one entry per CDR3 protein. This sample has about 340,000 distinct CDR3 sequences, with 9.5% to 15% found just once. The origin of this receptor is a man younger than 35 who received the YFV17D yellow fever vaccine. The sample here was CD4+ T cells sorted from PBMCs, taken 15 days after the yellow fever booster vaccination.

The CDR3 bases are TGTGCCACCACCCAGGGGAGGGGGCTAGACTACGAGCAGTACTTC. Amino acids: CATTQGRGLDYEQYF. The rearrangement joins TRBV15 to TRBJ2-7; tentatively, D is TRBD1 or TRBD2 (7 bases each). Germline V gene lookup returns CDR1 LNHNV and CDR2 YYDKDF (reference sequence). CDR3 size: 15 residues. Trimming removed 7 bases at V and 3 bases at J, with 19 bases between. Filled out from reference TRBV15 and TRBJ2-7, the complete variable domain reads DAMVIQNPRYQVTQFGKPVTLSCSQTLNHNVMYWYQQKSSQAPKLLFHYYDKDFNNEADTPDNFQSRRPNTSFCFLDIRSPGLGDTAMYLCATTQGRGLDYEQYFGPGTRLTVT.